Shown below are 2 T cell receptor beta chains from a single sample sequenced in a study of immune evolution from preneoplasia to lung adenocarcinoma. Assay: immunoSEQ multiplex PCR; the TCRdb copy retains only in-frame clones and omits some. This table holds around 13,000 clones, 80% found once. The sample consisted of FFPE minimally invasive lung adenocarcinoma tissue. These receptors were obtained from a person aged 70 to 85 with lung adenocarcinoma.

The gene calls are TRBV9 and TRBJ2-5; D is perhaps TRBD1 (6 bases). From germline, CDR1 is SGDLS and CDR2 YYNGEE. The V and J ends lost 1 base and 5 bases respectively, with 15 bases between them. This CDR3 contains 15 residues. CDR3 sequence (DNA): TGTGCCAGCAGCGTAAGGCAGGGGACGGGTGAGACCCAGTACTTC. As protein: CASSVRQGTGETQYF.

The chain combines TRBV9 with TRBJ2-3; tentatively, D is TRBD1 or TRBD2 (5 bases each). Trimming stripped 0 bases from V and 0 bases from J, with 5 bases between. From germline, CDR1 is SGDLS and CDR2 YYNGEE. The CDR3 has 14 amino acids. The CDR3 coding sequence is TGTGCCAGCAGCGTAGGGGACAGCACAGATACGCAGTATTTT. This encodes CASSVGDSTDTQYF.